This TCR beta chain emerged from a study of T-cell reconstitution after alpha-beta-depleted transplantation in children. The library targeted TCRbeta and was prepared with unique molecular identifiers. In TCRdb, the PCR reads were re-called with MiXCR into one record per CDR3 protein. Of about 230,000 distinct CDR3 sequences in the sample, 9.7% were seen once. J gave up 5 bases and V 0 bases, and 6 bases lay outside the gene matches. The germline gives CDR1 DFQATT, CDR2 SNEGSKA (reference sequence). This CDR3 spans 15 amino acids. This clonotype has at least ten counts. Sequencing was performed on PBMCs from the stem cell graft donor, taken from the stem cell graft. The chain is built from TRBV20-1 and TRBJ2-7, with 11 bases that match TRBD1. The sequence was obtained from a human donor who donated a stem cell graft to a child with SCID. The CDR3 region has the DNA TGCAGTGCTAGAGATAAGGGACAGGGGGTCGACGAGCAGTACTTC. Its translation is CSARDKGQGVDEQYF.